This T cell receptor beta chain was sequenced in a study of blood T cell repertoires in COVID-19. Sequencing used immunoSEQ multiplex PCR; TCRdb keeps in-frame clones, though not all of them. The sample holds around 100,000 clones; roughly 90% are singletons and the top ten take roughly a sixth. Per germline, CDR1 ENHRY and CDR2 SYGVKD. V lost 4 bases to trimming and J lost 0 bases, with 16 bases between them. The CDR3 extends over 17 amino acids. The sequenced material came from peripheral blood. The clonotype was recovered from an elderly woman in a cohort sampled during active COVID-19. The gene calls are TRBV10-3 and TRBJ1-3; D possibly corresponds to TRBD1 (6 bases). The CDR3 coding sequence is TGTGCCATCAGTGCGTTCGCGACAGGTTTCTCTGGAAACACCATATATTTT. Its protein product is CAISAFATGFSGNTIYF.